The source of this T cell receptor beta chain is a study of cytomegalovirus exposure and HLA in healthy donors. Researchers ran the PCR with 60 Vbeta and 13 Jbeta primers. Using immunoSEQ multiplex PCR, the repertoire was profiled, and TCRdb retains in-frame clones only, with some absent. The sample has 150,000 to 200,000 clones; 70% to 90% are singletons. Study-level results: Within an earlier analysis, most TCR beta V segments proved productive either about 87% or about 30% of the time.

With respect to this clone: The antigen remains unidentified.

Germline assignment: CDR1 SGDLS and CDR2 YYNGEE. The V and J ends lost 0 bases and 5 bases respectively, with 11 bases between them. The CDR3 sequence is 14 residues long. The sample taken for sequencing was PBMCs. The sequence was collected from a woman younger than 45 in good health and CMV-seronegative. The chain recombines TRBV9 with TRBJ2-5, with D hard to call. This CDR3 reads CASSVGGSTETQYF. CDR3 sequence (DNA): TGTGCCAGCAGCGTAGGAGGTAGTACGGAGACCCAGTACTTC.